The clone carrying this T cell receptor (beta chain) has only a few counts. Its antigen is still unknown. The record originates from a study of response to subunit inactivated influenza vaccine. General study findings and limits: The authors proposed limited new T cell recruitment per seasonal influenza vaccination.

In germline, CDR1 is MNHNS, CDR2 SASEGT. The junction had 9 bases not matched to a gene; V was cut back by 6 bases and J by 10 bases. The CDR3 is made up of 13 amino acids. TCRdb re-called the RT-PCR reads with MiXCR, one entry per CDR3 protein. The sample has more than 600,000 distinct CDR3 sequences; less than 20% are singletons. The receptor's source is a man aged 50 or older who received an inactivated influenza vaccine. The chain is built from TRBV6-1 and TRBJ2-5, with 9 bases aligning to TRBD1. Sample: PBMCs from blood, taken 5 days after vaccination. The CDR3 here is CASSPGQGYVQYF. CDR3 sequence (DNA): TGTGCCAGCAGCCCGGGACAGGGATATGTCCAGTACTTC.